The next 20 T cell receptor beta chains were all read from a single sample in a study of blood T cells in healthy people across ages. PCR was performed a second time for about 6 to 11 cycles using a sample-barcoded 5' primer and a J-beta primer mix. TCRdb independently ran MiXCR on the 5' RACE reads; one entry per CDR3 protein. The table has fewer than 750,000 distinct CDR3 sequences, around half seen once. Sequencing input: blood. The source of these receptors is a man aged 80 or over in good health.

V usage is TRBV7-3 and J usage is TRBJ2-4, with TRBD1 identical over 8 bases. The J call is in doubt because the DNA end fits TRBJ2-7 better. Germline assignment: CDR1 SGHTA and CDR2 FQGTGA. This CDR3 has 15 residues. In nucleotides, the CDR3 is TGTGCCAGCAGCAGGCTCCCGACAGGGGTGAACGAGCAGTACTTC. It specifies CASSRLPTGVNEQYF.

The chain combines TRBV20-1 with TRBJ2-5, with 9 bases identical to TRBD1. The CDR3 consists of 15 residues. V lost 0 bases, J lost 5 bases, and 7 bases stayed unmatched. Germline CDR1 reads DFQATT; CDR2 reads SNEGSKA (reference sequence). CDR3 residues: CSARDLTGGRETQYF. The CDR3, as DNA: TGCAGTGCTAGAGATCTAACAGGGGGCAGGGAGACCCAGTACTTC.

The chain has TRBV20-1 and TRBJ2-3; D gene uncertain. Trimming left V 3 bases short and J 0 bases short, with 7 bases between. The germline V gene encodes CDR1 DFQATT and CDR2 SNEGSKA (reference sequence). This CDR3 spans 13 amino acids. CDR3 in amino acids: CSASAPSTDTQYF. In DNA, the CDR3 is TGCAGTGCTAGCGCCCCCAGCACAGATACGCAGTATTTT.

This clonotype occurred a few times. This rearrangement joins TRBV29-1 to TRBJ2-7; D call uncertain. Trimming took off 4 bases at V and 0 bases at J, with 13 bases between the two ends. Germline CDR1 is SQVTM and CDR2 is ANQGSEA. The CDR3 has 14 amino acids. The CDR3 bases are TGCAGCGTTGGGATTAGCACGAGCTCCTACGAGCAGTACTTC. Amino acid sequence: CSVGISTSSYEQYF.

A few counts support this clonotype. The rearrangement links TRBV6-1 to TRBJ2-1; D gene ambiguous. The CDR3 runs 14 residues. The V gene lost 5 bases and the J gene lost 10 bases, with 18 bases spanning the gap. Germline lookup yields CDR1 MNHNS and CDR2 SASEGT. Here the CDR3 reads CASSPNPLKAEQFF. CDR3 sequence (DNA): TGTGCCAGCAGTCCCAACCCCCTCAAGGCGGAGCAGTTCTTC.

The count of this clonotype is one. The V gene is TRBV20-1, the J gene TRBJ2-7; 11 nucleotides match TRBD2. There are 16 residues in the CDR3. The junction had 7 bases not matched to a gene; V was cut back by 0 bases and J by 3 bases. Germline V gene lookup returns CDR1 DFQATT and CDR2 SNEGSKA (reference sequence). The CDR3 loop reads CSARDPTSGGNYEQYF. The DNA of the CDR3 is TGCAGTGCTAGAGACCCAACTAGCGGGGGAAACTACGAGCAGTACTTC.

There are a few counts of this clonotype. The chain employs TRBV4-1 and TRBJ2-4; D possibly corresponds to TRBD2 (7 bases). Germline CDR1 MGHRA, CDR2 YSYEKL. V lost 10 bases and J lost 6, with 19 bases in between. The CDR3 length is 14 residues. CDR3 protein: CATRGGARGNIQYF. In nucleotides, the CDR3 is TGCGCCACCAGGGGAGGGGCGAGGGGAAACATTCAGTACTTC.

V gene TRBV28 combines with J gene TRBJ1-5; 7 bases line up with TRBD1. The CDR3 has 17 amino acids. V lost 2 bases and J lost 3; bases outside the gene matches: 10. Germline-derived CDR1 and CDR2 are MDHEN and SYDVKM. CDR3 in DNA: TGTGCCAGCAGTTTAGCTCGCGAGGGGGCCGCCAATCAGCCCCAGCATTTT. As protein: CASSLAREGAANQPQHF.

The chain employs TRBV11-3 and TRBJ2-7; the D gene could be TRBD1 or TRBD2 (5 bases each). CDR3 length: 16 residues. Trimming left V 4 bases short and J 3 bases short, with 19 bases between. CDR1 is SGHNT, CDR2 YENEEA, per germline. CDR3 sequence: CASSSGGTGLDYEQYF. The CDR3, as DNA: TGTGCCAGCAGCTCAGGTGGGACCGGTTTGGACTACGAGCAGTACTTC.

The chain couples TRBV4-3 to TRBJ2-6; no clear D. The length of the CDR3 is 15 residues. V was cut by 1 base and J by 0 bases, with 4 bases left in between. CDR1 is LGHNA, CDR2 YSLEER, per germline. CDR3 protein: CASSQATSGANVLTF. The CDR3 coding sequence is TGCGCCAGCAGCCAAGCCACCTCTGGGGCCAACGTCCTGACTTTC.

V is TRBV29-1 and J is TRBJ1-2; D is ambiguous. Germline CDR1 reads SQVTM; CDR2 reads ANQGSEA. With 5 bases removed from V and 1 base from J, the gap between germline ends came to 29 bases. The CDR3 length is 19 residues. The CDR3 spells CSVTISRAAVRESNYGYTF. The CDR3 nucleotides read TGCAGCGTTACCATCAGCCGGGCCGCCGTGAGGGAAAGTAACTATGGCTACACCTTC.

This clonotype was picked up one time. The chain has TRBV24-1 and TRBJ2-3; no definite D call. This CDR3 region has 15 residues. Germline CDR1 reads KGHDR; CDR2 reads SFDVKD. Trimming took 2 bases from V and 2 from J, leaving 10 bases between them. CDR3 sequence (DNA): TGTGCCACCAGTGATTCGGCAGTAGCCACAGATACGCAGTATTTT. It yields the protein CATSDSAVATDTQYF.

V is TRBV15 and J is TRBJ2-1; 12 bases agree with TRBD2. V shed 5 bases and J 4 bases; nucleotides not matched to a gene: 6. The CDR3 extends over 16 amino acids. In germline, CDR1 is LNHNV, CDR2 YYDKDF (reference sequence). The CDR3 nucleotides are TGTGCCACCAGCCAACTAGCGGGAGGTACTTACAATGAGCAGTTCTTC. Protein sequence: CATSQLAGGTYNEQFF. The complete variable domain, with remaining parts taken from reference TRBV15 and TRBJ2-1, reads DAMVIQNPRYQVTQFGKPVTLSCSQTLNHNVMYWYQQKSSQAPKLLFHYYDKDFNNEADTPDNFQSRRPNTSFCFLDIRSPGLGDTAMYLCATSQLAGGTYNEQFFGPGTRLTVL.

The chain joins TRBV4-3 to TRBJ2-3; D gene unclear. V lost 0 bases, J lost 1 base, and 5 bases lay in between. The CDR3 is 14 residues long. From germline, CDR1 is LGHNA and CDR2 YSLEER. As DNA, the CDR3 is TGCGCCAGCAGCCAAGAGTGGGGCACAGATACGCAGTATTTT. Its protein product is CASSQEWGTDTQYF.

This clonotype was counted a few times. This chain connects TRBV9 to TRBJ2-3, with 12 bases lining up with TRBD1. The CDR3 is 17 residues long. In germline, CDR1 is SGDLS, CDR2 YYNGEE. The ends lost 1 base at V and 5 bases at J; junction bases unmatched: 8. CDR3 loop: CASSVRGRDRGLDTQYF. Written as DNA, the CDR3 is TGTGCCAGCAGCGTACGGGGAAGGGACAGGGGGCTAGATACGCAGTATTTT.

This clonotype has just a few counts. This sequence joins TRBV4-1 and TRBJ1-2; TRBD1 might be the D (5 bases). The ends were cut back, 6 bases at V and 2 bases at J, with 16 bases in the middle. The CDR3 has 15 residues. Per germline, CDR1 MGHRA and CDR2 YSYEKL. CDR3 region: CASSLSPGGNYGYTF. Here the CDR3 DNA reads TGCGCCAGCAGTCTTTCGCCGGGGGGGAACTATGGCTACACCTTC.

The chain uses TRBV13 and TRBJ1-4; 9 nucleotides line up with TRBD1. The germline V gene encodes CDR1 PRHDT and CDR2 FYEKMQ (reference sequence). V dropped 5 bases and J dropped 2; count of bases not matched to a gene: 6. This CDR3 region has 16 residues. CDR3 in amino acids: CASSETGGITNEKLFF. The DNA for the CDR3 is TGTGCCAGCAGCGAAACAGGGGGCATCACTAATGAAAAACTGTTTTTT.

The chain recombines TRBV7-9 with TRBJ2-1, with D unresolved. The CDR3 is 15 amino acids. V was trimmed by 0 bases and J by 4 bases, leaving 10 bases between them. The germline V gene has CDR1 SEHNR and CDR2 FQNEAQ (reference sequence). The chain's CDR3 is CASSLARDGYNEQFF. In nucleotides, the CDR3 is TGTGCCAGCAGCTTAGCTCGCGACGGGTACAATGAGCAGTTCTTC. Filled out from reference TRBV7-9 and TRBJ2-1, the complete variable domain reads DTGVSQNPRHKITKRGQNVTFRCDPISEHNRLYWYRQTLGQGPEFLTYFQNEAQLEKSRLLSDRFSAERPKGSFSTLEIQRTEQGDSAMYLCASSLARDGYNEQFFGPGTRLTVL.

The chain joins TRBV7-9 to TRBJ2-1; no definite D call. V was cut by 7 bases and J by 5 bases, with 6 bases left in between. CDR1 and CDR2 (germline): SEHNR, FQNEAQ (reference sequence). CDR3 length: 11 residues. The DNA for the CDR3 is TGTGCCAGCACGCCAAACAATGAGCAGTTCTTC. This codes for CASTPNNEQFF.

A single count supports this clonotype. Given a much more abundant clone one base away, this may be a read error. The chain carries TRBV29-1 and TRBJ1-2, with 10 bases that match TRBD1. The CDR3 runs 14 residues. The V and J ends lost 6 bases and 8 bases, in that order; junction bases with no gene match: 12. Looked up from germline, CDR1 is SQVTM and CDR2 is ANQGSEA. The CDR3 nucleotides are TGCAGCGTCCGAGACACCGGGACAGGGGCCGGCTACACCTTC. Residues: CSVRDTGTGAGYTF.